The rows below give T cell receptor beta chains drawn from one sample of a study of blood T cell repertoires in COVID-19. Profiling relied on immunoSEQ multiplex PCR, and the TCRdb table lists in-frame clones only, not all of them. The sample lists 250,000 to 300,000 clones, approximately 82% occurring once. The source material was peripheral blood. Receptor source: a man aged 55 to 70 who had recovered from COVID-19. Each CDR3 is given without its conserved first and last residue. The order of the fields is J gene, V gene, CDR3 length, CDR3 protein.

j_gene: TRBJ2-7
v_gene: TRBV3-1/TRBV3-2
len: 13
CDR3aa: ASSQGPSTFYEQY

j_gene: TRBJ2-3
v_gene: TRBV6-5
len: 13
CDR3aa: ASQEPGHLTNTQY

j_gene: TRBJ1-2
v_gene: TRBV11-2
len: 14
CDR3aa: ASSPRSGYDRYGYT

j_gene: TRBJ1-5
v_gene: TRBV12-3/TRBV12-4
len: 11
CDR3aa: ASNTDRGQPQH

j_gene: TRBJ1-5
v_gene: TRBV20-1
len: 12
CDR3aa: SASRGQTSQPQH

j_gene: TRBJ2-6
v_gene: TRBV25-1
len: 14
CDR3aa: ASSEPDREGANVLT

j_gene: TRBJ2-1
v_gene: TRBV19
len: 13
CDR3aa: ASSIVGSGRGEQF

j_gene: TRBJ1-1
v_gene: TRBV6-5
len: 13
CDR3aa: ASSYSPTGNTEAF

j_gene: TRBJ2-5
v_gene: TRBV12-3/TRBV12-4
len: 11
CDR3aa: ASSYRVPETQY

j_gene: TRBJ2-1
v_gene: TRBV7-9
len: 11
CDR3aa: ASSQVGSVEQF

j_gene: TRBJ2-1
v_gene: TRBV7-8
len: 13
CDR3aa: ASSPWTVPYNEQF